This record covers a single TCR beta chain. The antigen is not known. This sample stems from a study of cytomegalovirus exposure and HLA in healthy donors. V gave up 3 bases and J gave up 8 bases; unmatched junction bases: 5. Germline V gene sequence: CDR1 SQVTM, CDR2 ANQGSEA. This CDR3 has 13 amino acids. Whole-study results and caveats: Overall, approximately 150 TCR beta chains were annotated as cytomegalovirus-associated. Whilst most TCR sequences proved rare, a subset of public TCRs occurred across many donors.

Sequenced by immunoSEQ multiplex PCR; TCRdb stores in-frame clones only, minus some. The sample contains 150,000 to 200,000 clones, roughly 91% of which appear only once. Donors were drawn from the approximately 130-subject validation cohort, separate from the approximately 680-subject first cohort. The TCR originated in a woman aged 18-29 years in good health and CMV-seropositive. The sample was PBMCs. The chain carries TRBV29-1 and TRBJ1-4, with TRBD1 matching over 8 bases. CDR3 amino acids: CSVEDREGEKLFF. CDR3 DNA: TGCAGCGTTGAGGACAGGGAGGGGGAAAAACTGTTTTTT.